This T cell receptor (beta chain) was found in a study of T cells in Graves' hyperthyroidism and ophthalmopathy. The wider study: Blood was drawn when the patient was first diagnosed and still untreated. Whole-study findings and limits: Ophthalmopathy and stable hyperthyroidism were told apart by a 13 V-J model. Appearing also in blood were most of the thyroid clonotypes expanded above 0.001.

The patients, who ranged from 18 to 65 in age, presented with newly diagnosed hyperthyroidism lasting under 2 months. What was amplified from RNA transcripts were TCR beta CDR3 regions. HTBI primers were used for first-round RT-PCR of the TCR CDR3. TCRdb recomputed calls from the multiplex PCR reads with MiXCR, one row per CDR3 protein. The sample gives about 700,000 distinct CDR3 sequences, around 15% of which show up once; about 10% is in the top ten. This clonotype was picked up many times. Its matching antigen is unknown. The sequencing sample was made of blood. The sequence derives from a woman in her late teens or twenties with Graves' hyperthyroidism.

CDR3 sequence: CASSLYRGTNTEAFF. The CDR3, as DNA: TGTGCCAGCAGTTTGTACCGGGGAACTAACACTGAAGCTTTCTTT. The chain combines TRBV27 with TRBJ1-1; D unclear. This CDR3 comprises 15 residues. Trimming stripped 3 bases from V and 2 bases from J, with 13 bases between. Germline V gene data show CDR1 as MNHEY and CDR2 as SMNVEV (reference sequence).